This T cell receptor (beta chain) originates from a study of cytomegalovirus exposure and HLA in healthy donors. Study-wide results and limits: In vitro, three CMV-associated chains proved specific for CMV antigens. The study recorded around 160 TCR beta chains that were cytomegalovirus-associated. According to a subsequent analysis, TCR clusters identified in the first cohort showed a tendency to co-occur across the 120 or so validation repertoires.

V was trimmed by 4 bases and J by 9 bases, leaving 20 bases between them. The CDR3 consists of 14 residues. CDR1 is SGHKS and CDR2 is YYEKEE in the germline V gene (reference sequence). Regarding this clone: Its matching antigen is unknown.

Produced via immunoSEQ multiplex PCR; TCRdb's table is partial and in-frame only. The data show fewer than 200,000 clones, about 80% seen once. The specimen sequenced was PBMCs. This TCR was recovered from a woman under 30 in good health and CMV-seropositive. The chain links TRBV5-5 to TRBJ2-7; D may be TRBD1 (6 bases). CDR3 amino acids: CASSRSGAYEGQYF. CDR3 bases: TGTGCCAGCAGCCGCTCAGGGGCCTACGAAGGGCAGTACTTC. The entire variable domain, with the rest obtained from reference TRBV5-5 and TRBJ2-7, is as follows: DAGVTQSPTHLIKTRGQQVTLRCSPISGHKSVSWYQQVLGQGPQFIFQYYEKEERGRGNFPDRFSARQFPNYSSELNVNALLLGDSALYLCASSRSGAYEGQYFGPGTRLTVT.